Shown below are 20 T cell receptor beta chains from a single sample sequenced in a study of identical twins. MiXCR, run by TCRdb on the 5' RACE reads, gives a single entry per CDR3 protein. The data hold about 200,000 distinct CDR3 sequences, with roughly 15% observed a single time. The sample was also reused in another study, on T cells expressing NK-cell markers.

Sequencing input: CD8+ T cells sorted from blood. The receptors stem from a woman under 30 in good health.

The table lists this clonotype with a few counts. V usage is TRBV12-3 or TRBV12-4 and J usage is TRBJ1-5; the D is unclear. Trimming shortened V by 4 bases and J by 2 bases, and 9 bases separated the two germline ends. The CDR3 contains 14 residues. The CDR3 spells CASSWGFRNQPQHF. CDR3 coding DNA: TGTGCCAGCAGTTGGGGTTTCCGCAATCAGCCCCAGCATTTT.

This clonotype was seen only a few times. CDR3 nucleotide sequence: TGCAGTGCACCCGCTAGCGGGGGGCGCTACGAGCAGTACTTC. It translates to CSAPASGGRYEQYF. The chain recombines TRBV20-1 with TRBJ2-7; 11 bases match TRBD2. The germline gives CDR1 DFQATT, CDR2 SNEGSKA (reference sequence). Trimming removed 6 bases from V and 3 bases from J; junction bases left unmatched: 7. The CDR3 extends over 14 amino acids.

This clonotype occurred a few times. This chain connects TRBV11-1 to TRBJ2-3; TRBD2 matches 8 bases. This CDR3 contains 15 residues. V was pared by 3 bases and J by 2 bases, with 4 bases of the junction left unmatched. In germline, CDR1 is SGHAT, CDR2 FQDESV (reference sequence). CDR3 amino acids: CASSLTGGDTDTQYF. In nucleotides, the CDR3 is TGTGCCAGCAGCTTGACGGGGGGGGACACAGATACGCAGTATTTT.

This clonotype was seen a few times. This chain connects TRBV11-1 to TRBJ2-3; TRBD2 might be the D (6 bases). V shed 2 bases and J shed 2 bases, with 23 bases lying between them. The germline V gene has CDR1 SGHAT and CDR2 FQDESV (reference sequence). CDR3 size: 19 residues. CDR3: CASSLTYSGGPTPTDTQYF. The CDR3, as DNA: TGTGCCAGCAGCTTAACCTACTCCGGGGGACCCACTCCCACAGATACGCAGTATTTT.

The chain has TRBV5-5 and TRBJ2-7; 9 bases agree with TRBD2. The CDR3 is 15 amino acids. Germline lookup yields CDR1 SGHKS and CDR2 YYEKEE (reference sequence). Trimming cost V 4 bases and J 2 bases; bases outside gene matches: 7. The CDR3 reads CASSPSSGVTYEQYF. CDR3 bases: TGTGCCAGCAGCCCCTCTAGCGGGGTTACCTACGAGCAGTACTTC.

The chain uses TRBV3-1 and TRBJ2-3; D might be TRBD1 (6 bases). This CDR3 has 14 residues. The V gene lost 4 bases and the J gene lost 1 base, with 9 bases spanning the gap. Germline CDR1 LGHDT, CDR2 YNNKEL (reference sequence). The DNA of the CDR3 is TGTGCCAGCAGCCCGACAGGACGCACAGATACGCAGTATTTT. Protein product: CASSPTGRTDTQYF.

In its sample, this clonotype was seen a few times. The chain employs TRBV11-1 and TRBJ2-1; the match to TRBD2 covers 9 bases. The V and J ends lost 0 bases and 0 bases, in that order; junction bases with no gene match: 6. Germline CDR1 reads SGHAT; CDR2 reads FQDESV (reference sequence). The CDR3 sequence is 18 residues long. CDR3 in DNA: TGTGCCAGCAGCTTAGCGCAGGGTAGCGGGAGCTCCTACAATGAGCAGTTCTTC. Protein sequence: CASSLAQGSGSSYNEQFF.

In this sample, this clonotype turned up a few times. The V call is TRBV12-3 or TRBV12-4, the J call TRBJ1-2, with 7 bases lining up with TRBD1. V lost 6 bases and J lost 2; bases outside the gene matches: 6. The length of the CDR3 is 14 residues. CDR3 coding DNA: TGTGCCAGCAGCCCCCCGACAGGGAACTATGGCTACACCTTC. It yields the protein CASSPPTGNYGYTF.

This sequence joins TRBV5-1 and TRBJ1-1; TRBD1 matches at 8 bases. Germline CDR1 and CDR2: SGHRS and YFSETQ. The CDR3 sequence is 15 residues long. V dropped 2 bases and J dropped 1; count of bases not matched to a gene: 4. CDR3 in amino acids: CASSFGTGENTEAFF. For the CDR3, the DNA is TGCGCCAGCAGCTTCGGGACAGGTGAGAACACTGAAGCTTTCTTT.

This clonotype was seen a handful of times. The chain employs TRBV2 and TRBJ1-1, with D perhaps matching TRBD1 (5 bases). The CDR3 loop spans 13 amino acids. Between the trimmed V and J ends, which lost 7 bases and 0 bases, there was a span of 9 bases. Looked up from germline, CDR1 is SNHLY and CDR2 is FYNNEI. CDR3 region: CASIGHMNTEAFF. DNA of the CDR3: TGTGCCAGCATTGGACATATGAACACTGAAGCTTTCTTT. The full variable domain, in which reference TRBV2 and TRBJ1-1 provide the parts outside the CDR3, is EPEVTQTPSHQVTQMGQEVILRCVPISNHLYFYWYRQILGQKVEFLVSFYNNEISEKSEIFDDQFSVERPDGSNFTLKIRSTKLEDSAMYFCASIGHMNTEAFFGQGTRLTVV.

This clonotype has only a few counts. The chain uses TRBV29-1 and TRBJ1-1; the match to TRBD1 covers 7 bases. Per the germline V gene, CDR1 is SQVTM and CDR2 is ANQGSEA. CDR3 length equals 13 residues. After removal of 5 bases from V and 2 bases from J, the junction contained 5 bases not matched to a gene. CDR3 DNA: TGCAGCGTTACCGGGACAGCCAACACTGAAGCTTTCTTT. Encoded protein: CSVTGTANTEAFF.

A few counts support this clonotype. The rearrangement links TRBV5-6 to TRBJ2-1, with 9 bases fitting TRBD1. Germline CDR1 SGHDT, CDR2 YYEEEE. This CDR3 contains 14 residues. V trimming: 1 base; J trimming: 5 bases; junction bases outside the gene matches: 1. CDR3 DNA sequence: TGTGCCAGCAGCTTGAGGGACAGGGACAATGAGCAGTTCTTC. Residues: CASSLRDRDNEQFF. Full variable domain (missing parts from reference TRBV5-6 and TRBJ2-1): DAGVTQSPTHLIKTRGQQVTLRCSPKSGHDTVSWYQQALGQGPQFIFQYYEEEERQRGNFPDRFSGHQFPNYSSELNVNALLLGDSALYLCASSLRDRDNEQFFGPGTRLTVL.

The chain has TRBV4-2 and TRBJ2-3, with D possibly matching TRBD2 (7 bases). V was cut by 9 bases and J by 6 bases, with 28 bases left in between. This CDR3 contains 17 residues. Germline loops: CDR1 LGHNA, CDR2 YNFKEQ. CDR3 bases: TGTGCCAGGGGCCCCGCCCTACTAGGGGGGGGGTGGGATACGCAGTATTTT. This sequence encodes CARGPALLGGGWDTQYF.

Only a few counts were recorded for this clonotype. This CDR3 is CASTLSNAGGYTF. The CDR3 DNA sequence: TGTGCCAGCACCTTAAGTAATGCCGGGGGCTACACCTTC. The rearrangement uses TRBV12-3 or TRBV12-4 and TRBJ1-2, with D uncertain. V shed 7 bases and J shed 8 bases, with 17 bases lying between them. CDR3 length: 13 residues.

This rearrangement joins TRBV19 to TRBJ2-7; a weak D match, TRBD2 (5 bases). Germline CDR1 and CDR2: LNHDA and SQIVND (reference sequence). This CDR3 contains 13 residues. Deletions cut 10 bases from V and 3 bases from J, with 16 bases between. The CDR3, as DNA: TGTGCCACCAAGACTACGCCGGGCTACGAGCAGTACTTC. This encodes CATKTTPGYEQYF.

The V gene is TRBV27, the J gene TRBJ2-1; the match to TRBD2 covers 12 bases. Losses at the gene ends were 3 bases for V and 8 bases for J; bases not matched to a gene: 5. The CDR3 is 15 amino acids. Looked up from germline, CDR1 is MNHEY and CDR2 is SMNVEV (reference sequence). The DNA of the CDR3 is TGTGCCAGCAGTTTCCCTAGCGGGGGGGCCGATGAGCAGTTCTTC. Translated, it gives CASSFPSGGADEQFF.

The sample holds a few counts of this clonotype. The rearrangement links TRBV7-9 to TRBJ2-7; D is unresolved. CDR3 length: 14 amino acids. Trimming shortened V by 5 bases and J by 1 base, and 12 bases separated the two germline ends. The germline V gene has CDR1 SEHNR and CDR2 FQNEAQ (reference sequence). The CDR3 here is CASSPPTRSYEQYF. CDR3 coding DNA: TGTGCCAGCAGCCCCCCTACACGGTCCTACGAGCAGTACTTC.

J is TRBJ2-2 and V is TRBV12-3 or TRBV12-4; D is unclear. V was pared by 8 bases and J by 6 bases, with 4 bases between. CDR3 length equals 10 residues. The CDR3 DNA is TGTGCCAGCGCAGCCGGGGAGCTGTTTTTT. Encoded protein: CASAAGELFF.

In this sample, this clonotype turned up a few times. The CDR3 spells CASLGSAYEQYF. CDR3 DNA sequence: TGTGCCAGCCTGGGGTCGGCCTACGAGCAGTACTTC. This chain connects TRBV2 to TRBJ2-7; D not certain. V was cut by 8 bases and J by 2 bases, with 10 bases left in between. The CDR3 loop spans 12 amino acids. Germline values: CDR1 SNHLY, CDR2 FYNNEI. Based on the CDR3 plus reference TRBV2 and TRBJ2-7, the full variable domain is EPEVTQTPSHQVTQMGQEVILRCVPISNHLYFYWYRQILGQKVEFLVSFYNNEISEKSEIFDDQFSVERPDGSNFTLKIRSTKLEDSAMYFCASLGSAYEQYFGPGTRLTVT.

This clonotype has a handful of counts. V is TRBV6-4 and J is TRBJ2-3, with 9 nucleotides matching TRBD2. Germline values: CDR1 MRHNA, CDR2 SNTAGT. J lost 0 bases, V lost 6 bases, and 4 bases had no gene match. This CDR3 region has 15 residues. Here the CDR3 DNA reads TGTGCCAGCAGCTCCGGACTAGCGAGCACAGATACGCAGTATTTT. Translation gives CASSSGLASTDTQYF.